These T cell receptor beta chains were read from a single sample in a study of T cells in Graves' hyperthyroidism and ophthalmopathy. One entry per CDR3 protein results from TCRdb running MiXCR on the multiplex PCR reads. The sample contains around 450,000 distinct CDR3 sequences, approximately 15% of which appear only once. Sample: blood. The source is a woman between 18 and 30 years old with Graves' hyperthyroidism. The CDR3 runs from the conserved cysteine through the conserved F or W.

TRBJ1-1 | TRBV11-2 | CASSLTGLENTEAFF
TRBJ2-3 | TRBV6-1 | CAACSGTRKDTQYF
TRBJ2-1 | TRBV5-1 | CASSLATGMNEQFF
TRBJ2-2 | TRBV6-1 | CASSATGYTGELFF
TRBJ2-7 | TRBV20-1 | CSARDLRRISYEQYF
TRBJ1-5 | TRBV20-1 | CSARDQERGHNQPQHF
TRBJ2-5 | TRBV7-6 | CASRLASGQETQYF
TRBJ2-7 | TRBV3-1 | CASSQGLGVQGGEQYF
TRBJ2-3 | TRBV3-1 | CASSQALTSGSTDTQYF
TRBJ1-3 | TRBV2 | CASGDELSGNTIYF
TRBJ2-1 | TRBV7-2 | CASSSQGRSEQFF
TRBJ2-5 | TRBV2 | CASSPDREKETQYF
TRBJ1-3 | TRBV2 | CASSAVTLLSGNTIYF
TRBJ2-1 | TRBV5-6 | CASSREAVTYNEQFF
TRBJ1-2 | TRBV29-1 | CSIYRVSYGYTF
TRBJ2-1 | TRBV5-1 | CASGRDPSREQFF
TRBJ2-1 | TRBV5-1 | CASSLAGTSGSPYNEQFF
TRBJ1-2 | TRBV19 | CASRPEGTGIDGYTF
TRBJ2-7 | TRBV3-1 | CASSFFYEQYF
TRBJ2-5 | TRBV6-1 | CASSQHLQETQYF
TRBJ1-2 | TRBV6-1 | CASTVHPNNYGYTF
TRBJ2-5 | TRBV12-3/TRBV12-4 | CASSGLAGGPRETQYF
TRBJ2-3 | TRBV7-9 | CASSGRLDHKGGTQYF
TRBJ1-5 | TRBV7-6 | CASSRGPGVLQPQHF